This T cell receptor (beta chain) was observed in a study of T cells in Graves' hyperthyroidism and ophthalmopathy. Researchers amplified the TCR beta CDR3 regions from RNA transcripts. HTBI primers were employed in a first-round RT-PCR of the TCR CDR3. A single record per CDR3 protein comes from TCRdb applying MiXCR to the multiplex PCR reads. This table has 200,000 to 300,000 distinct CDR3 sequences, roughly a quarter appearing once. This clonotype was seen many times. V lost 5 bases, J lost 1 base, and 4 bases stayed unmatched. There are 15 residues in the CDR3. The germline gives CDR1 KGHSH, CDR2 LQKENI.

Material: blood. The V gene is TRBV18, the J gene TRBJ2-7; 11 bases match TRBD2. The receptor was derived from a woman aged 40 to 50 with Graves' ophthalmopathy. The CDR3 region is CASSARLAGSYEQYF. The CDR3 nucleotides are TGTGCCAGCTCAGCCAGACTAGCGGGATCCTACGAGCAGTACTTC.